This TCR beta chain was observed in a study of CD8 T cells in Susac syndrome. Study context: The sequenced Susac syndrome patients included more than five who had clinically active disease and 8 or 9 who were in remission. At the time of blood draw, patients with Susac syndrome were therapy-naive, receiving corticosteroids, or receiving intravenous immunoglobulin alone.

Reverse transcription of about 0.45 to 1 ug RNA was performed with random hexamers. By means of immunoSEQ multiplex PCR, TCR beta CDR3 spanning 54 Vbeta and 13 Jbeta underwent amplification. Each CDR3 protein gets one entry after TCRdb re-called the immunoSEQ multiplex PCR reads with MiXCR. Among roughly 100,000 distinct CDR3 sequences, around 94% were seen once, and the ten largest hold over 0.35%. V lost 4 bases, J lost 6 bases, and 5 bases stayed unmatched. Germline V lookup: CDR1 SGHAT, CDR2 FQNNGV. CDR3 length: 13 residues. Notes on the study in general: Across the total CD8+ repertoires, some 16 Susac-specific public clones were detected, and across the CD8+ TEMRA repertoires, several such clones were detected.

In the case of this clonotype: The antigen remains undetermined.

The chain uses TRBV11-2 and TRBJ2-7, with 8 bases aligning to TRBD2. The receptor was isolated from a human donor with Susac syndrome. The source material was CD8+ T cells from PBMCs. CDR3 residues: CASSSGGAGEQYF. The DNA for the CDR3 is TGTGCCAGCAGCTCCGGGGGGGCTGGCGAGCAGTACTTC.